This T cell receptor beta chain was obtained from a study of T-cell reconstitution after alpha-beta-depleted transplantation in children. V lost 6 bases, J lost 2 bases, and 6 bases stayed unmatched. CDR1 is MNHNS and CDR2 is SASEGT in the germline V gene. The CDR3 spans 16 residues. The sample holds many counts of this clonotype. What it recognizes is unknown. Findings and caveats of the study: Newly generated T cells supplied most T-cell counts and diversity one year post-transplant. Reportedly, roughly two months post-transplant, alpha-beta T cells arose from several hundred expanded graft clones.

Researchers prepared the TCRbeta library using unique molecular identifiers, the study reports. Using its own MiXCR run on the PCR reads, TCRdb lists one record per CDR3 protein. The sample contains hundreds of thousands of distinct CDR3 sequences, approximately 11% of which appear only once. The V and J genes are TRBV6-1 and TRBJ2-2, with 10 bases that match TRBD2. The receptor comes from a child less than two years old with acute myeloid leukemia, due to receive a stem cell transplant. The specimen comprised PBMCs, sampled before TCRalphabeta/CD19-depleted stem cell transplant. The CDR3 bases are TGTGCCAGCAGCCGGACTAGCGGATCTAACACCGGGGAGCTGTTTTTT. Residues: CASSRTSGSNTGELFF.